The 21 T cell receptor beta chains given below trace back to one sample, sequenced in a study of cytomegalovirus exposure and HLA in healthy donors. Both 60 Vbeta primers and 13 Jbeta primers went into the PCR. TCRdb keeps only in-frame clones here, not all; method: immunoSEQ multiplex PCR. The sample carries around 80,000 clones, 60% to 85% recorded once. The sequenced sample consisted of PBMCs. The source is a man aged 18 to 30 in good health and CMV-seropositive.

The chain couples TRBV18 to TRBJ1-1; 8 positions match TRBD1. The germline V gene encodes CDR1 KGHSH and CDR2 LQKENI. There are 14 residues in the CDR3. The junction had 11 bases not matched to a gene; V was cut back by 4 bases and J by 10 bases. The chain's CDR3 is CASSLGQGLVVAFF. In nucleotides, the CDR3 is TGTGCCAGCTCACTAGGACAGGGCCTTGTCGTAGCTTTCTTT.

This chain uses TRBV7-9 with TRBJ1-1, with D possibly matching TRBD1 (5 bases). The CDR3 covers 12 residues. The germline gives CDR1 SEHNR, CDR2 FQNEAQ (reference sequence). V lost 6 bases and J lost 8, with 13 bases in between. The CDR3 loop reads CASRHDRNEAFF. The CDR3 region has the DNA TGTGCCAGCAGACATGACAGAAACGAAGCTTTCTTT.

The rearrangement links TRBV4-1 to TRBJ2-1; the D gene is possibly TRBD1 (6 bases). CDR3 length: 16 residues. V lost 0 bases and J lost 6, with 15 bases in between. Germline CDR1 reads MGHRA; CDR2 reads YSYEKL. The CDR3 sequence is CASSQDPGQRTNEQFF. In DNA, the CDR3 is TGCGCCAGCAGCCAAGACCCCGGACAGAGGACCAATGAGCAGTTCTTC.

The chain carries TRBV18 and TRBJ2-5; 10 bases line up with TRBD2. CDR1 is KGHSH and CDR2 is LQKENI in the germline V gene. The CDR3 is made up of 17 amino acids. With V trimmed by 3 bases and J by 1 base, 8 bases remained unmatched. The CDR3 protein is CASSPPGWTSGQETQYF. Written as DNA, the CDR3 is TGTGCCAGCTCACCGCCAGGCTGGACTAGCGGCCAAGAGACCCAGTACTTC.

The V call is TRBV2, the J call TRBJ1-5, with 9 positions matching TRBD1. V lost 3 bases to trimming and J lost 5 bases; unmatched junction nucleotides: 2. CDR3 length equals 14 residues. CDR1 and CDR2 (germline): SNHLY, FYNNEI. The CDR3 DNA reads TGTGCCAGCAGTGAGAGGACAGGGGATCAGCCCCAGCATTTT. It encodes CASSERTGDQPQHF.

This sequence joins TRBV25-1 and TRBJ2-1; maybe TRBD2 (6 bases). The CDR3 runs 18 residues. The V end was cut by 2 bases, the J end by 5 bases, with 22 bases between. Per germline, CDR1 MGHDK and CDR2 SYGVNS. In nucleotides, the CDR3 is TGTGCCAGCAGTGAAGGTGGACGGACTATCAGGCAAAACAATGAGCAGTTCTTC. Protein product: CASSEGGRTIRQNNEQFF.

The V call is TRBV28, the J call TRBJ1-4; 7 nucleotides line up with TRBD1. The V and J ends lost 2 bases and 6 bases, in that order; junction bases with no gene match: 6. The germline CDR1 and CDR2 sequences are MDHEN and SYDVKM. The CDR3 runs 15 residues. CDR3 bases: TGTGCCAGCAGTTTACTCGGAACAGGGGATGAAAAACTGTTTTTT. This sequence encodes CASSLLGTGDEKLFF.

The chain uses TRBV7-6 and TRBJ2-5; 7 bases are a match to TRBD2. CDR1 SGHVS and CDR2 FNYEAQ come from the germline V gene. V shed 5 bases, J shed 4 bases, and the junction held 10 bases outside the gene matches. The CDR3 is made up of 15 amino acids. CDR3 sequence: CASSHPAGWAETQYF. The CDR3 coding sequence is TGTGCCAGCAGCCACCCAGCGGGATGGGCAGAGACCCAGTACTTC.

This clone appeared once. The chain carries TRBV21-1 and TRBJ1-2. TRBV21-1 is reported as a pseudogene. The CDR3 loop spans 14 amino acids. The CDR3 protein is CASSARGGHYGYTF. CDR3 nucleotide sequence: TGTGCCAGCAGCGCTAGGGGGGGGCACTATGGCTACACCTTC.

CDR3: CASRLTENTEAFF. The CDR3 nucleotides are TGTGCCAGCAGACTGACAGAGAACACTGAAGCTTTCTTT. The genes are TRBV7-9 and TRBJ1-1; a possible D gene is TRBD1 (5 bases). The CDR3 has 13 residues. The germline gives CDR1 SEHNR, CDR2 FQNEAQ (reference sequence). The V end lost 6 bases, the J end lost 1 base, and 9 bases lay between the germline ends. Looking up the rest from reference TRBV7-9 and TRBJ1-1 gives the full variable domain: DTGVSQNPRHKITKRGQNVTFRCDPISEHNRLYWYRQTLGQGPEFLTYFQNEAQLEKSRLLSDRFSAERPKGSFSTLEIQRTEQGDSAMYLCASRLTENTEAFFGQGTRLTVV.

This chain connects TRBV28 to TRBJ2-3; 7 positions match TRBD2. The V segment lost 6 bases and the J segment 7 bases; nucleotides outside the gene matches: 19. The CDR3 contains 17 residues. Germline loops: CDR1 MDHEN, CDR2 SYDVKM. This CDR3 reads CASRQFHGTGGRYTQYF. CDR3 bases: TGTGCCAGCAGACAATTCCATGGGACGGGAGGCCGATATACGCAGTATTTT.

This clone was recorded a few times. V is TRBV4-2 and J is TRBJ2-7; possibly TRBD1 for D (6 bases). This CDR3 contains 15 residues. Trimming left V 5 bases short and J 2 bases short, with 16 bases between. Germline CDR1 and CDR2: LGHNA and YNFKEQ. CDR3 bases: TGTGCCAGCAGCACATACCGGAAGGGGGCCTACGAGCAGTACTTC. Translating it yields CASSTYRKGAYEQYF.

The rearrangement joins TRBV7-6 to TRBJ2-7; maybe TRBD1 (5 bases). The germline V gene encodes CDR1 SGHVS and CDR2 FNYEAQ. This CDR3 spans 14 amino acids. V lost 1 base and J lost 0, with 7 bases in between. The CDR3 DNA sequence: TGTGCCAGCAGCTTAGGCGGACACTCCTACGAGCAGTACTTC. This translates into CASSLGGHSYEQYF. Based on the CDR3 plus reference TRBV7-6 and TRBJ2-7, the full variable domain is GAGVSQSPRYKVTKRGQDVALRCDPISGHVSLYWYRQALGQGPEFLTYFNYEAQQDKSGLPNDRFSAERPEGSISTLTIQRTEQRDSAMYRCASSLGGHSYEQYFGPGTRLTVT.

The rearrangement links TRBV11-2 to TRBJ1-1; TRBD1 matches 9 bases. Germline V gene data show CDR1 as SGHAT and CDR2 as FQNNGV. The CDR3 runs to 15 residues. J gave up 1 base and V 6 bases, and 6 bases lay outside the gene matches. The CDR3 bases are TGTGCCAGCAGTACACGGGACAGGGCGAACACTGAAGCTTTCTTT. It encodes CASSTRDRANTEAFF.

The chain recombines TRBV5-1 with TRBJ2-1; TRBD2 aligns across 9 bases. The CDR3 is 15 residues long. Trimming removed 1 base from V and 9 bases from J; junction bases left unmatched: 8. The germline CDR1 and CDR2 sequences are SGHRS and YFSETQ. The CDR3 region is CASSLMAGGRGEQFF. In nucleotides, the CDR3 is TGCGCCAGCAGCTTGATGGCGGGAGGGCGGGGTGAGCAGTTCTTC.

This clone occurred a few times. CDR3 in amino acids: CASTVPGRPEAFF. CDR3 coding DNA: TGTGCCAGCACCGTCCCAGGGCGACCCGAAGCTTTCTTT. V is TRBV6-5 and J is TRBJ1-1; tentatively, D is TRBD1 (5 bases). This CDR3 is 13 amino acids long. Germline-derived CDR1 and CDR2 are MNHEY and SVGAGI. Deletions cut 7 bases from V and 8 bases from J, with 17 bases between.

This CDR3 reads CASTPDTGNQETQYF. The CDR3 bases are TGTGCCAGTACCCCTGACACCGGGAACCAAGAGACCCAGTACTTC. The chain recombines TRBV25-1 with TRBJ2-5; TRBD2 is a possible D gene (5 bases). Trimming removed 9 bases at V and 0 bases at J, with 17 bases between. CDR1 and CDR2 (germline): MGHDK, SYGVNS. The CDR3 totals 15 residues.

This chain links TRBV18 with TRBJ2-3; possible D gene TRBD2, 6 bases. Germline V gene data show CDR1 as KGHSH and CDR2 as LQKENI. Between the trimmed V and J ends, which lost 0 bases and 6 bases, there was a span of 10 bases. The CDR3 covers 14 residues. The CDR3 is CASSPPASDDTQYF. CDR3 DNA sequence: TGTGCCAGCTCACCACCGGCTAGCGATGATACGCAGTATTTT.

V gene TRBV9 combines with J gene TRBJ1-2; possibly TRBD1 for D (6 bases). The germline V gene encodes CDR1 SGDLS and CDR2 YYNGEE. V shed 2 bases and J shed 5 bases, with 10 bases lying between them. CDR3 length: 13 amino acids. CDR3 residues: CASSVRDNYGYTF. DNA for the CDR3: TGTGCCAGCAGCGTCCGGGACAATTATGGCTACACCTTC.

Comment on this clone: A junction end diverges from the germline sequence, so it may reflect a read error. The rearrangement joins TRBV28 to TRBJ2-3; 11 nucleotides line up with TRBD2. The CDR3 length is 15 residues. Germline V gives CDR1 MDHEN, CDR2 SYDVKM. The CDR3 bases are TGTGCCAGCAATTTACTAGCGGGAGAGGAAGATACGCAGTATTTT. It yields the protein CASNLLAGEEDTQYF.

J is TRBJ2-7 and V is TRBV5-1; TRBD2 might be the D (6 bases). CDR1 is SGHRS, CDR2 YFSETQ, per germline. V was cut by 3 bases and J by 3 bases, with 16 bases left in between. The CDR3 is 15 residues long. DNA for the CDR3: TGCGCCAGCAGCTACCAGCAACCGGGGGACTACGAGCAGTACTTC. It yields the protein CASSYQQPGDYEQYF.